This TCR beta chain was sequenced during a study of blood T cell repertoires in COVID-19. CDR3 size: 13 residues. Losses at the gene ends were 4 bases for V and 6 bases for J; bases not matched to a gene: 4. The germline V gene encodes CDR1 SQVTM and CDR2 ANQGSEA. Clones were read by immunoSEQ multiplex PCR, and TCRdb kept only the in-frame ones, dropping some. Of 80,000 or so clones detected, 80% appear once; the ten largest clones hold around 4.7%. The material sequenced was peripheral blood. The rearrangement joins TRBV29-1 to TRBJ1-4; 8 bases map to TRBD1. The sequence was obtained from a woman in her seventies with acute or convalescent COVID-19. The CDR3 region has the DNA TGCAGCGTTGCGGTACAGGGGGATGAAAAACTGTTTTTT. Its translation: CSVAVQGDEKLFF.